Following are 3 T cell receptor beta chains from one sample sequenced in a study of beta chain features in type 1 diabetes. Since all of the isolated RNA was reverse transcribed, expressed TCRB transcripts were what got sequenced. Here immunoSEQ multiplex PCR was the method, and the copy in TCRdb shows in-frame clones only, minus some. Of 130,000 or so clones in the sample, around 8.7% are singletons; the top ten hold approximately 0.68%. The sample was central memory CD4+ T cells from blood. Every receptor here comes from a man between 18 and 35 years old in good health.

The CDR3 DNA sequence: TGTGCCAGCGTACGGACCGGGGATCAAGAGACCCAGTACTTC. Amino acid sequence: CASVRTGDQETQYF. The chain combines TRBV5-4 with TRBJ2-5, with D possibly matching TRBD2 (5 bases). Germline CDR1 reads SGHNT; CDR2 reads YYREEE (reference sequence). The CDR3 runs to 14 residues. The V gene lost 7 bases and the J gene lost 2 bases, with 15 bases spanning the gap. Supplemented by reference TRBV5-4 and TRBJ2-5, the full variable domain reads ETGVTQSPTHLIKTRGQQVTLRCSSQSGHNTVSWYQQALGQGPQFIFQYYREEENGRGNFPPRFSGLQFPNYSSELNVNALELDDSALYLCASVRTGDQETQYFGPGTRLLVL.

This sequence joins TRBV30 and TRBJ1-2, with D perhaps matching TRBD1 (5 bases). This CDR3 spans 13 amino acids. The germline V gene has CDR1 GTSNPN and CDR2 SVGIG (reference sequence). V was clipped by 2 bases and J by 7 bases, with 14 bases between them. The DNA for the CDR3 is TGTGCCTGGAGTCTGAGGAGCGGGGCTGGCTACACCTTC. It yields the protein CAWSLRSGAGYTF.

V and J are TRBV19 and TRBJ2-3; 13 nucleotides agree with TRBD2. The CDR3 runs to 17 residues. CDR1 is LNHDA, CDR2 SQIVND, per germline (reference sequence). With 5 bases clipped from V and 2 bases from J, the junction kept 7 bases outside the gene matches. The CDR3 bases are TGTGCCAGTAGTTCCCGACTAGCGGGGGGACTCACAGATACGCAGTATTTT. Protein sequence: CASSSRLAGGLTDTQYF.